This passage covers 20 T cell receptor beta chains from one sample sequenced in a study of blood T cell repertoires in COVID-19 (dated by TCRdb to 2019 to 2021). Libraries were made using the immunoSEQ multiplex PCR assay. This is the immuneACCESS table as TCRdb keeps it, with only in-frame sequences that have V and J called. A part of the clones is gone; compared with another copy, unresolved V genes explain less than half, and the rest is unexplained. Across this sample there are fewer than 350,000 clones, with around 90% seen only once. The ten top clones hold roughly 7.3% of the sample. Source material: peripheral blood. The receptors shown here come from a woman under 40 with COVID-19, enrolled during active disease.

V gene TRBV9 combines with J gene TRBJ2-1; unclear D gene. CDR1 is SGDLS and CDR2 is YYNGEE in the germline V gene. This CDR3 region has 16 residues. The V gene lost 0 bases and the J gene lost 9 bases, with 19 bases spanning the gap. The CDR3 here is CASSVDQAPIQAEQFF. In DNA, the CDR3 is TGTGCCAGCAGCGTAGATCAAGCTCCTATTCAGGCTGAGCAGTTCTTC. Full variable domain (missing parts from reference TRBV9 and TRBJ2-1): DSGVTQTPKHLITATGQRVTLRCSPRSGDLSVYWYQQSLDQGLQFLIQYYNGEERAKGNILERFSAQQFPDLHSELNLSSLELGDSALYFCASSVDQAPIQAEQFFGPGTRLTVL.

The genes are TRBV9 and TRBJ1-1; D possibly corresponds to TRBD1 (5 bases). The CDR3 loop spans 14 amino acids. Trimming stripped 4 bases from V and 4 bases from J, with 14 bases between. Per germline, CDR1 SGDLS and CDR2 YYNGEE. CDR3 sequence reads: CASSKTGVGTEAFF. The CDR3 coding sequence is TGTGCCAGCAGCAAGACGGGGGTGGGCACTGAAGCTTTCTTT.

The chain carries TRBV3-1 (or the pseudogene TRBV3-2) and TRBJ1-6; D remains ambiguous. The CDR3 contains 16 residues. V was cut by 5 bases and J by 9 bases, with 20 bases left in between. The germline CDR1 and CDR2 sequences are LGHDT and YNNKEL (reference sequence). CDR3 in amino acids: CASSKGWRERSSPLHF. DNA for the CDR3: TGTGCCAGCAGCAAAGGTTGGCGGGAAAGGAGTTCACCCCTCCACTTT.

This chain connects TRBV19 to TRBJ2-4, with TRBD2 matching 7 bases. This CDR3 region has 14 residues. V was clipped by 3 bases and J by 1 base; unmatched bases: 0. Germline V CDR1 and CDR2: LNHDA, SQIVND (reference sequence). DNA for the CDR3: TGTGCCAGTAGTATCGGGGGGGCCAAAAACATTCAGTACTTC. It is translated as CASSIGGAKNIQYF.

V gene TRBV15 combines with J gene TRBJ1-2, with D uncertain. CDR1 is LNHNV and CDR2 is YYDKDF in the germline V gene (reference sequence). This CDR3 is 15 amino acids long. The V and J ends lost 4 bases and 4 bases respectively, with 16 bases between them. The CDR3 DNA follows: TGTGCCACCAGCATCCCCCCCCCGGGAGGCTATGGCTACACCTTC. It translates to CATSIPPPGGYGYTF.

The chain recombines TRBV28 with TRBJ1-5; unclear D gene. The CDR3 runs to 16 residues. Trimming removed 5 bases at V and 1 base at J, with 15 bases between. Germline CDR1 MDHEN, CDR2 SYDVKM. The CDR3 DNA follows: TGTGCCAGCAGTGTCCACCCCATTCGGAGCAATCAGCCCCAGCATTTT. It codes for CASSVHPIRSNQPQHF.

In its sample, this clone was seen a few times. V is TRBV7-6 and J is TRBJ2-1; D call uncertain. CDR1 and CDR2 from the germline V gene are SGHVS and FNYEAQ. Trimming left V 1 base short and J 3 bases short, with 16 bases between. The CDR3 covers 17 residues. The CDR3 sequence: CASSLETLERFYNEQFF. In DNA form, the CDR3 reads TGTGCCAGCAGCTTAGAGACCTTGGAGCGATTCTACAATGAGCAGTTCTTC.

The chain joins TRBV30 to TRBJ2-1; 7 positions match TRBD2. The CDR3 runs 15 residues. Per germline, CDR1 GTSNPN and CDR2 SVGIG (reference sequence). V gave up 6 bases and J gave up 6 bases; unmatched junction bases: 14. CDR3 in DNA: TGTGCCTGCCATAAAGACCGGGGGGTCGGCAATGAGCAGTTCTTC. Residues: CACHKDRGVGNEQFF.

The chain has TRBV4-1 and TRBJ2-1, with TRBD2 matching over 9 bases. Germline values: CDR1 MGHRA, CDR2 YSYEKL. Unmatched junction bases numbered 3, after V lost 4 bases and J lost 5 bases. The CDR3 has 14 residues. CDR3 in amino acids: CASSPVAGDNEQFF. Written as DNA, the CDR3 is TGCGCCAGCAGCCCGGTAGCGGGGGACAATGAGCAGTTCTTC.

The chain has TRBV28 and TRBJ1-6, with D maybe TRBD1 (6 bases). Germline loops: CDR1 MDHEN, CDR2 SYDVKM. This CDR3 has 14 amino acids. Deletions cut 10 bases from V and 0 bases from J, with 10 bases between. CDR3 protein: CATLTGSYNSPLHF. The CDR3 DNA follows: TGTGCCACCCTGACAGGCTCCTATAATTCACCCCTCCACTTT.

The chain's CDR3 is CASSLRLAANTDTQYF. CDR3 bases: TGTGCCAGCAGCTTGAGGTTAGCGGCGAACACAGATACGCAGTATTTT. The V and J genes are TRBV5-6 and TRBJ2-3, with D maybe TRBD2 (6 bases). V lost 1 base to trimming and J lost 2 bases, with 14 bases between them. The CDR3 extends over 16 amino acids. The germline gives CDR1 SGHDT, CDR2 YYEEEE.

Note on this clone: This CDR3 is also generated by other DNA sequences in the sample. The chain is built from TRBV4-3 and TRBJ2-1; a weak D match, TRBD2 (5 bases). The CDR3 sequence is 14 residues long. Deletions cut 0 bases from V and 3 bases from J, with 6 bases between. The V gene's germline CDR1 is LGHNA and CDR2 YSLEER. CDR3 loop: CASSQDRGYNEQFF. CDR3 coding DNA: TGCGCCAGCAGCCAAGATCGGGGCTACAATGAGCAGTTCTTC.

The sample holds one count of this clone. V is TRBV11-2 and J is TRBJ2-1; the match to TRBD2 covers 7 bases. The length of the CDR3 is 17 residues. From germline, CDR1 is SGHAT and CDR2 FQNNGV. The trim removed 1 base at V and 5 bases at J, leaving 11 bases unmatched. Here the CDR3 DNA reads TGTGCCAGCAGCTTAGGTCGGGCGGGAGCGATCCACAATGAGCAGTTCTTC. Encoded protein: CASSLGRAGAIHNEQFF.

The chain combines TRBV28 with TRBJ2-5; 12 bases are a match to TRBD2. V lost 4 bases and J lost 1; bases outside the gene matches: 4. This CDR3 has 16 amino acids. Germline V gene data show CDR1 as MDHEN and CDR2 as SYDVKM. CDR3 nucleotides: TGTGCCAGCAGTTCCCCTAGCGGGAGGGGCCAAGAGACCCAGTACTTC. Protein: CASSSPSGRGQETQYF.

This clone has a handful of counts. This chain links TRBV12-3 or TRBV12-4 with TRBJ1-4; the match to TRBD1 covers 8 bases. V gave up 7 bases and J gave up 7 bases; unmatched junction bases: 5. This CDR3 comprises 13 residues. CDR3 sequence (DNA): TGTGCCAGCAAGACAGGGGTTGGTGAAAAACTGTTTTTT. Its protein product is CASKTGVGEKLFF.

CDR3 region: CASSYSKLAGYNEQFF. CDR3 coding DNA: TGTGCCAGCAGTTACTCGAAACTAGCGGGTTACAATGAGCAGTTCTTC. The chain recombines TRBV6-6 with TRBJ2-1, with TRBD2 matching over 9 bases. The germline V gene encodes CDR1 MNHNY and CDR2 SVGAGI (reference sequence). CDR3 length: 16 amino acids. V shed 0 bases, J shed 4 bases, and the junction held 4 bases outside the gene matches.

The rearrangement links TRBV4-3 to TRBJ2-7, with 9 nucleotides matching TRBD1. Germline V gives CDR1 LGHNA, CDR2 YSLEER. The CDR3 spans 14 residues. The ends lost 0 bases at V and 5 bases at J; junction bases unmatched: 2. DNA of the CDR3: TGCGCCAGCAGCCAAGAACGGACAGGGGACGAGCAGTACTTC. Protein: CASSQERTGDEQYF.

The chain uses TRBV3-1 (or the pseudogene TRBV3-2) and TRBJ1-2, with TRBD1 matching 7 bases. In germline, CDR1 is LGHDT, CDR2 YNNKEL (reference sequence). With 4 bases clipped from V and 6 bases from J, the junction kept 11 bases outside the gene matches. CDR3 size: 15 residues. The CDR3 DNA is TGTGCCAGCAGCCTAAACAGGGGTGTATACAATGGCTACACCTTC. It codes for CASSLNRGVYNGYTF.

The chain has TRBV5-1 and TRBJ1-1; tentatively, D is TRBD1 (6 bases). Deletions cut 4 bases from V and 1 base from J, with 8 bases between. Per germline, CDR1 SGHRS and CDR2 YFSETQ. The CDR3 covers 13 residues. The CDR3 loop reads CASSQGPNTEAFF. The CDR3 bases are TGCGCCAGCAGCCAGGGGCCGAACACTGAAGCTTTCTTT.

This chain joins TRBV6-2 or TRBV6-3 and TRBJ2-1; TRBD2 agrees at 11 bases. CDR1 MNHEY and CDR2 SVGEGT come from the germline V gene. The CDR3 loop spans 15 amino acids. The ends lost 6 bases at V and 6 bases at J; junction bases unmatched: 7. The CDR3 region is CASSPTGTSGNEQFF. CDR3 bases: TGTGCCAGCAGCCCTACCGGGACTAGCGGCAATGAGCAGTTCTTC.